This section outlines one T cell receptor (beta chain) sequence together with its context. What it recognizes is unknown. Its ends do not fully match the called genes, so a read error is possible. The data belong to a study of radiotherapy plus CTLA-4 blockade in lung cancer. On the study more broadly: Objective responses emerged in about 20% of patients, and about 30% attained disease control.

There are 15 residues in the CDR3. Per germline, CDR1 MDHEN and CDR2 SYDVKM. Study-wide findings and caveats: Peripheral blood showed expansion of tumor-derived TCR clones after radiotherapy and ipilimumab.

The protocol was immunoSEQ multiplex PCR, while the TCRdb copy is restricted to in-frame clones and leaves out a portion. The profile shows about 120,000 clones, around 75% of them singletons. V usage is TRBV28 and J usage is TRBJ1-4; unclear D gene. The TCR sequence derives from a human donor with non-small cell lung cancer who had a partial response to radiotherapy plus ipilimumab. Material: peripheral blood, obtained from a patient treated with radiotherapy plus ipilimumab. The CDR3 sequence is CACSSSGSRSEKLFF. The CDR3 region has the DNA TGTGCCTGCAGTTCATCCGGCTCTAGGAGTGAAAAACTGTTTTTT.